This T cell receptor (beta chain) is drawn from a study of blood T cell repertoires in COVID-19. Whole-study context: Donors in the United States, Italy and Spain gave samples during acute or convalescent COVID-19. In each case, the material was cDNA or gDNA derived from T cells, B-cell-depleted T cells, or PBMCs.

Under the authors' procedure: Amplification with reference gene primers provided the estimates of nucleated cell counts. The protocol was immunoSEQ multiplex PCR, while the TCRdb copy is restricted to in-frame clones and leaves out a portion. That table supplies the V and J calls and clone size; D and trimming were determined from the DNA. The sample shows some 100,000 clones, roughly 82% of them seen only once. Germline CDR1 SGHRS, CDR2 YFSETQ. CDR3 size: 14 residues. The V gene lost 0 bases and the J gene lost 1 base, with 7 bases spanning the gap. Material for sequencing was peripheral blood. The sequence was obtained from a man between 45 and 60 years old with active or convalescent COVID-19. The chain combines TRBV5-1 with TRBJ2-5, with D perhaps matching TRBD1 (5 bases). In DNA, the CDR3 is TGCGCCAGCAGCTTGGGAAGGGGCCAAGAGACCCAGTACTTC. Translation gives CASSLGRGQETQYF.